This T cell receptor (beta chain) was sequenced in a study of blood T cell repertoires in COVID-19. Study at large: The origin of the acute and convalescent COVID-19 samples was the United States, Italy and Spain.

The CDR3 has 12 residues. V was shortened by 6 bases and J by 1 base, with 3 bases between the two germline ends. In the original analysis: Amplification with reference gene primers provided the estimates of nucleated cell counts. Sequencing used immunoSEQ multiplex PCR; TCRdb keeps in-frame clones, though not all of them. The V and J calls and the clone size are those of that table, but D and trimming were determined from the DNA. The data contain a few hundred thousand clones, more than 65% of them singletons. This chain connects TRBV12-3 or TRBV12-4 to TRBJ2-2; no clear D. Specimen: peripheral blood. The source is a woman aged 55-69 years with acute or convalescent COVID-19. Here the CDR3 reads CASRQNTGELFF. The CDR3 DNA reads as TGTGCCAGCAGACAGAACACCGGGGAGCTGTTTTTT.